The clone carrying this T cell receptor (beta chain) occurred many times. These data are taken from a study of T-cell reconstitution after alpha-beta-depleted transplantation in children. Germline V lookup: CDR1 ENHRY, CDR2 SYGVKD. Trimming at V came to 4 bases and at J to 6 bases, leaving 11 bases not matched to a gene. The CDR3 spans 15 residues. Unique molecular identifiers were incorporated into the prepared TCRbeta library. TCRdb re-called the PCR reads with MiXCR, one entry per CDR3 protein. Counted here are some 200,000 distinct CDR3 sequences, approximately 15% occurring once; the ten biggest clones make up about 12%.

The rearrangement uses TRBV10-3 and TRBJ2-7; 8 bases align to TRBD1. Source: PBMCs from the stem cell graft donor, taken from the stem cell graft. The clonotype was recovered from a human donor who donated a stem cell graft to a child with acute lymphoblastic leukemia. CDR3 DNA: TGTGCCATCAGTGCCCCGGGACAGGCCCGAATCGAGCAGTACTTC. Translating gives CAISAPGQARIEQYF.